The 13 T cell receptor beta chains below were found in one sample sequenced in a study of blood T cell repertoires in COVID-19. Sequenced by immunoSEQ multiplex PCR; TCRdb stores in-frame clones only, minus some. Of about 190,000 clones detected, 86% appear once; the ten largest clones hold under 9.5%. The specimen was PBMCs or T cells enriched from blood (not recorded which). All receptors come from a woman in her twenties or thirties who had recovered from COVID-19.

This sequence joins TRBV5-1 and TRBJ2-2; weak D call: TRBD2 (5 bases). Trimming cost V 0 bases and J 7 bases, with 10 bases left between them. The CDR3 totals 14 residues. Germline loops: CDR1 SGHRS, CDR2 YFSETQ. CDR3: CASSLVLEGGELFF. The DNA of the CDR3 is TGCGCCAGCAGCTTGGTATTAGAGGGCGGGGAGCTGTTTTTT.

There are a few counts of this clone. This chain joins TRBV19 and TRBJ2-3; tentatively, D is TRBD1 (6 bases). V was clipped by 7 bases and J by 3 bases, with 14 bases between them. This CDR3 is 14 amino acids long. CDR1 and CDR2 (germline): LNHDA, SQIVND (reference sequence). In nucleotides, the CDR3 is TGTGCCAGTAAATCACAGGGCTTGACAGATACGCAGTATTTT. Translating gives CASKSQGLTDTQYF.

The chain has TRBV5-1 and TRBJ1-1, with D perhaps TRBD1 (5 bases). In germline, CDR1 is SGHRS, CDR2 YFSETQ. CDR3 size: 15 residues. Trimming left V 4 bases short and J 11 bases short, with 24 bases between. The CDR3 is CASSGDGTSTVLAFF. The CDR3 DNA reads TGCGCCAGCAGCGGTGACGGGACTTCTACCGTTTTGGCTTTCTTT. Full variable domain (remainder filled in from reference TRBV5-1 and TRBJ1-1): KAGVTQTPRYLIKTRGQQVTLSCSPISGHRSVSWYQQTPGQGLQFLFEYFSETQRNKGNFPGRFSGRQFSNSRSEMNVSTLELGDSALYLCASSGDGTSTVLAFFGQGTRLTVV.

This clone was seen only once. J is TRBJ2-4 and V is TRBV7-9; TRBD2 agrees at 7 bases. Per germline, CDR1 SEHNR and CDR2 FQNEAQ (reference sequence). The length of the CDR3 is 15 residues. Trimming removed 5 bases from V and 5 bases from J; junction bases left unmatched: 9. The CDR3 DNA follows: TGTGCCAGCAGCATCCTCGAGCGGGGACAAAACATTCAGTACTTC. Amino acid sequence: CASSILERGQNIQYF. Full variable domain (outside the CDR3, taken from reference TRBV7-9 and TRBJ2-4): DTGVSQNPRHKITKRGQNVTFRCDPISEHNRLYWYRQTLGQGPEFLTYFQNEAQLEKSRLLSDRFSAERPKGSFSTLEIQRTEQGDSAMYLCASSILERGQNIQYFGAGTRLSVL.

The chain uses TRBV12-1 and TRBJ2-5; the table's D call, TRBD2, has no DNA check behind it. TRBV12-1 is a documented pseudogene. The CDR3 has 19 residues. The CDR3 bases are TGTGCCAGCAGCTTTGGAGGCTTCGTCACGAAAGGAGGACAAGAGACCCAGTACTTC. Protein sequence: CASSFGGFVTKGGQETQYF.

The chain has TRBV18 and TRBJ2-7; TRBD2 matches 9 bases. Germline CDR1 KGHSH, CDR2 LQKENI. The CDR3 runs to 15 residues. J lost 2 bases, V lost 0 bases, and 2 bases had no gene match. The CDR3 is CASSPPSSGTYEQYF. The CDR3 DNA follows: TGTGCCAGCTCACCACCCTCTAGCGGGACCTACGAGCAGTACTTC.

This chain connects TRBV10-1 to TRBJ2-7, with 11 bases that match TRBD2. V was clipped by 10 bases and J by 6 bases; unmatched bases: 5. This CDR3 is built from 12 residues. Looked up from germline, CDR1 is WNHNN and CDR2 is SYGVQD (reference sequence). The CDR3 sequence: CATTSGSCEQYF. CDR3 sequence (DNA): TGCGCCACCACTAGCGGGAGTTGCGAGCAGTACTTC.

This clone was recorded only once. V gene TRBV7-9 combines with J gene TRBJ2-2; D is possibly TRBD1 (6 bases). The CDR3 is 16 residues long. V lost 0 bases, J lost 5 bases, and 13 bases lay in between. Germline V gene data show CDR1 as SEHNR and CDR2 as FQNEAQ (reference sequence). CDR3 amino acids: CASSLATAGETGELFF. Written as DNA, the CDR3 is TGTGCCAGCAGCTTAGCGACGGCAGGGGAAACCGGGGAGCTGTTTTTT.

This clone showed up just once. The genes are TRBV18 and TRBJ2-1; unclear D gene. Germline CDR1 reads KGHSH; CDR2 reads LQKENI. CDR3 size: 14 residues. Trimming removed 6 bases from V and 3 bases from J, with 12 bases in between. CDR3 region: CASSPALYYNEQFF. CDR3 coding DNA: TGTGCCAGCTCCCCCGCGCTCTACTACAATGAGCAGTTCTTC.

In this sample, this clone turned up once. The rearrangement links TRBV5-4 to TRBJ2-1, with 11 bases identical to TRBD2. The CDR3 extends over 16 amino acids. Trimming removed 4 bases from V and 4 bases from J; junction bases left unmatched: 7. CDR1 is SGHNT and CDR2 is YYREEE in the germline V gene (reference sequence). DNA for the CDR3: TGTGCCAGCAGCCCACCTACTAGCGGGAGTTACAATGAGCAGTTCTTC. Its protein is CASSPPTSGSYNEQFF. Together with reference TRBV5-4 and TRBJ2-1, the CDR3 gives the full variable domain: ETGVTQSPTHLIKTRGQQVTLRCSSQSGHNTVSWYQQALGQGPQFIFQYYREEENGRGNFPPRFSGLQFPNYSSELNVNALELDDSALYLCASSPPTSGSYNEQFFGPGTRLTVL.

The chain combines TRBV28 with TRBJ1-2; possible D gene TRBD1, 5 bases. CDR1 and CDR2 (germline): MDHEN, SYDVKM. Trimming stripped 5 bases from V and 8 bases from J, with 24 bases between. This CDR3 has 16 residues. The CDR3 nucleotides are TGTGCCAGCAGTATCCTTTCAGGGCTTGATCGTATCGGCTACACCTTC. This sequence encodes CASSILSGLDRIGYTF.

The V gene is TRBV24-1, the J gene TRBJ1-1; D not resolved. V was pared by 4 bases and J by 5 bases, with 10 bases between. Germline CDR1 KGHDR, CDR2 SFDVKD. This CDR3 region has 13 residues. CDR3 in DNA: TGTGCCACCAGTGACCCCGGAGTGACTGAAGCTTTCTTT. Protein sequence: CATSDPGVTEAFF.

V is TRBV5-8 and J is TRBJ2-2; 16 positions match TRBD2. V dropped 4 bases and J dropped 6; count of bases not matched to a gene: 9. This CDR3 spans 18 amino acids. Germline loops: CDR1 SGHTS, CDR2 YDEGEE. This chain's CDR3 is CASSNSGTSGRASGELFF. The DNA for the CDR3 is TGTGCCAGCAGCAATTCCGGGACTAGCGGGAGGGCCTCCGGGGAGCTGTTTTTT.